These 14 T cell receptor beta chains share one sample of origin, sequenced in a study of graft-versus-host responses after intestinal transplantation. Some clones are missing from TCRdb's copy, which holds only in-frame ones; the method was immunoSEQ multiplex PCR. The sample lists under 55,000 clones; 75% to 95% were seen once. This specimen consisted of PBMCs, obtained 524 days after transplant. These receptors all stem from a human patient who received an intestinal transplant, so some T cells may come from the graft donor.

J is TRBJ2-7 and V is TRBV19; perhaps TRBD1 as D (6 bases). This CDR3 spans 15 amino acids. Trimming pared 3 bases from V and 3 bases from J, leaving 15 bases between. Germline CDR1 and CDR2: LNHDA and SQIVND (reference sequence). In DNA form, the CDR3 reads TGTGCCAGTAGTATGCAGGGGCAGGGAATCTACGAGCAGTACTTC. Protein sequence: CASSMQGQGIYEQYF.

This clone appeared a few times. The same CDR3 also results from other DNA sequences found in this sample. V gene TRBV27 combines with J gene TRBJ2-1; D gene uncertain. CDR1 is MNHEY, CDR2 SMNVEV, per germline (reference sequence). V lost 1 base, J lost 5 bases, and 0 bases lay in between. CDR3 length: 11 amino acids. In DNA, the CDR3 is TGTGCCAGCAGTTTATACAATGAGCAGTTCTTC. Residues: CASSLYNEQFF.

The chain combines TRBV28 with TRBJ2-7, with D perhaps TRBD1 (6 bases). Trimming took 5 bases from V and 8 from J, leaving 19 bases between them. CDR1 is MDHEN and CDR2 is SYDVKM in the germline V gene. The CDR3 runs 14 residues. CDR3 coding DNA: TGTGCCAGCAGTCCCCCCTTTGGACAGTTCCAGCAGTACTTC. It is translated as CASSPPFGQFQQYF.

The chain combines TRBV10-3 with TRBJ2-1; perhaps TRBD1 as D (5 bases). The CDR3 has 19 residues. The germline V gene has CDR1 ENHRY and CDR2 SYGVKD. V lost 3 bases, J lost 0 bases, and 21 bases lay in between. CDR3 sequence reads: CAISDKVGTDQGSYNEQFF. CDR3 nucleotide sequence: TGTGCCATCAGTGATAAAGTCGGAACCGATCAGGGCTCCTACAATGAGCAGTTCTTC.

This clone has a single count. CDR3 bases: TGTGCCAGCAGCTTAGGGACTAGCGGGAGCTATCGGGGCTACAATGAGCAGTTCTTC. Translating it yields CASSLGTSGSYRGYNEQFF. V and J are TRBV7-3 and TRBJ2-1, with 14 bases matching TRBD2. The junction had 9 bases not matched to a gene; V was cut back by 2 bases and J by 3 bases. The CDR3 consists of 19 residues. The germline V gene encodes CDR1 SGHTA and CDR2 FQGTGA.

V gene TRBV5-1 combines with J gene TRBJ1-2, with TRBD1 matching over 8 bases. The CDR3 covers 17 residues. With V trimmed by 4 bases and J by 5 bases, 16 bases remained unmatched. Per germline, CDR1 SGHRS and CDR2 YFSETQ. The chain's CDR3 is CASSHGTGDSRRYGYTF. The CDR3 bases are TGCGCCAGCAGCCACGGGACAGGCGACTCTCGTCGGTATGGCTACACCTTC. The full variable domain, with the rest looked up from reference TRBV5-1 and TRBJ1-2, is KAGVTQTPRYLIKTRGQQVTLSCSPISGHRSVSWYQQTPGQGLQFLFEYFSETQRNKGNFPGRFSGRQFSNSRSEMNVSTLELGDSALYLCASSHGTGDSRRYGYTFGSGTRLTVV.

The chain links TRBV4-2 to TRBJ2-7; D is possibly TRBD1 (5 bases). The ends were cut back, 0 bases at V and 0 bases at J, with 9 bases in the middle. The germline gives CDR1 LGHNA, CDR2 YNFKEQ. The CDR3 sequence is 15 residues long. In nucleotides, the CDR3 is TGTGCCAGCAGCCAAGATGGGGCGCACTCCTACGAGCAGTACTTC. Translation: CASSQDGAHSYEQYF.

In this sample, this clone turned up a few times. The chain recombines TRBV7-3 with TRBJ2-2; 9 positions match TRBD2. The CDR3 is 16 amino acids. Germline assignment: CDR1 SGHTA and CDR2 FQGTGA. The ends lost 4 bases at V and 6 bases at J; junction bases unmatched: 9. The CDR3 DNA reads as TGTGCCAGCAGCTCATACAAGGCGGGAGGGGCCGGGGAGCTGTTTTTT. This sequence encodes CASSSYKAGGAGELFF. The variable domain in full, with the rest retrieved from reference TRBV7-3 and TRBJ2-2, is GAGVSQTPSNKVTEKGKYVELRCDPISGHTALYWYRQSLGQGPEFLIYFQGTGAADDSGLPNDRFFAVRPEGSVSTLKIQRTERGDSAVYLCASSSYKAGGAGELFFGEGSRLTVL.

J is TRBJ2-1 and V is TRBV27, with 14 positions matching TRBD2. Germline V gene data show CDR1 as MNHEY and CDR2 as SMNVEV (reference sequence). There are 18 residues in the CDR3. After removal of 8 bases from V and 0 bases from J, the junction contained 9 bases not matched to a gene. CDR3: CASVRTSGRLSSYNEQFF. CDR3 nucleotides: TGTGCCAGCGTTAGGACTAGCGGGAGGCTTAGCTCCTACAATGAGCAGTTCTTC.

This chain connects TRBV7-2 to TRBJ2-7, with 15 bases that match TRBD2. This CDR3 comprises 17 residues. Germline CDR1 reads SGHTA; CDR2 reads FQGNSA. J gave up 7 bases and V 3 bases, and 10 bases lay outside the gene matches. CDR3 nucleotide sequence: TGTGCCAGCAGCTTCCGGACTAGCGGGAGGGCCTTAGAAGAGCAGTACTTC. This gives the protein CASSFRTSGRALEEQYF.

The chain combines TRBV6-1 with TRBJ2-5, with 11 positions matching TRBD1. Germline CDR1 reads MNHNS; CDR2 reads SASEGT. Trimming cost V 2 bases and J 5 bases; bases outside gene matches: 7. This CDR3 spans 16 amino acids. The CDR3 here is CASSEFTDRGRETQYF. The CDR3 bases are TGTGCCAGCAGTGAATTTACGGACAGGGGGCGTGAGACCCAGTACTTC.

The rearrangement links TRBV6-4 to TRBJ2-1; D is ambiguous. The germline V gene has CDR1 MRHNA and CDR2 SNTAGT. This CDR3 comprises 14 residues. Trimming took 6 bases from V and 0 from J, leaving 9 bases between them. CDR3 sequence (DNA): TGTGCCAGCAGGGCCGGTAGCTCCTACAATGAGCAGTTCTTC. Translated: CASRAGSSYNEQFF.

This chain connects TRBV5-6 to TRBJ1-4, with D uncertain. The CDR3 length is 13 residues. Germline CDR1 SGHDT, CDR2 YYEEEE. V lost 0 bases to trimming and J lost 8 bases, with 8 bases between them. CDR3 nucleotides: TGTGCCAGCAGCTTGGGCAGCCCAGAAAAACTGTTTTTT. It specifies CASSLGSPEKLFF.

The CDR3 region has the DNA TGTGCCAGCAGCTCGTCCGGGCCAAACACCGGGGAGCTGTTTTTT. This encodes CASSSSGPNTGELFF. The chain links TRBV5-4 to TRBJ2-2, with D hard to call. The CDR3 sequence is 15 residues long. V was clipped by 3 bases and J by 2 bases, with 11 bases between them. Germline loops: CDR1 SGHNT, CDR2 YYREEE (reference sequence).